This TCR beta chain was obtained from a study of blood T cell repertoires in COVID-19. Background on the study: Samples of COVID-19 (acute and convalescent) were obtained from the United States, Italy and Spain. The analysed material was cDNA or gDNA that came from T cells, B-cell-depleted T cells, or PBMCs.

The authors' processing: Cell counts per sample came from amplifying reference gene primers. Clones were sequenced by immunoSEQ multiplex PCR, and TCRdb holds only the in-frame ones, with some missing. V and J calls plus clone size are reproduced from that table; the DNA served to infer D and trimming. This table has hundreds of thousands of clones, approximately 80% appearing once. From germline, CDR1 is MNHEY and CDR2 SVGAGI. Deletions cut 6 bases from V and 7 bases from J, with 16 bases between. The CDR3 extends over 14 amino acids. This receptor was obtained from a man in his forties with acute or convalescent COVID-19. The rearrangement joins TRBV6-5 to TRBJ1-3, with TRBD1 as a possible D gene (5 bases). The source material was peripheral blood. CDR3 protein: CASRETVEGNTIYF. The CDR3 nucleotides read TGTGCCAGCAGGGAGACAGTGGAAGGGAACACCATATATTTT.